This T cell receptor (beta chain) was captured in a study of CD8+CD57+ T cells in acquired aplastic anemia (dated by TCRdb to between 2017 and 2018). With respect to the entire study: A mean of around 3.3 ug of DNA, ranging from about 0.2 to 27.4 ug, was extracted from sorted CD4+ and CD8+ cells. CD8+CD57+ expansion was defined as frequency above the mean frequency observed in healthy subjects. Points the paper makes about the study in general: Roughly 30 CD8+ CDR3 sequences were shared between patients and controls but appeared highly expressed in patients and within their immunodominant clones. No significant difference in CD8+ Simpson's diversity was found between patients and healthy controls (P=0.060).

In its sample, this clonotype was seen once. This receptor's antigen is unknown. The record has no base qualities; no much larger clone is one base away. One read yields weak evidence. The CDR3 runs 16 amino acids, cysteine and phenylalanine included. The DNA shown is the 48-base CDR3, in frame from base 1. The junction shows trimming of 2 bases on V and 4 bases on J, and the gene matches do not reach 7 bases of it. CDR1 and CDR2 (MNHEY, SVGAGI) derive from the germline V gene. The patients picked for sequencing were ones in whom flow cytometry had shown an expansion of CD8+CD57+ cells. Severe acquired aplastic anemia was diagnosed in all patients according to International Study of Aplastic Anemia and Agranulocytosis and Camitta criteria. At the time blood was sampled, none of the patients had received any therapy. TCR repertoires of sorted CD4+ and CD8+ blood T cells from severe aplastic anemia patients and healthy subjects were deep-sequenced in the study. In the USA, patient enrollment took place under clinicaltrials.gov protocols 00001620, 01623167, 00001397, 00071045, 00081523 and 00961064. Ficoll-Paque density gradient centrifugation was used to isolate peripheral blood mononuclear cells. Before DNA was extracted, CD4+ and CD8+ T cells were sorted using either FACS or magnetic beads.

Profiling of TCR beta VDJ combinations and CDR3 sequences used genomic DNA as the template. An Illumina HiSeq 2000 was used for TCR repertoire sequencing. The source study handled its data this way. TRBV/TRBJ rearrangement plots, CDR3 size and DJ length profiles, and Simpson's diversity index were used to evaluate the repertoires. The most abundant DNA sequence in the deep sequencing data was taken as the immunodominant clone. CDR3 amino acid sequences were screened for sharing across subjects and were compared with published repertoires and the VDJdb database. TCRdb's own reprocessing of the public reads used fastp at Q25 and MiXCR and kept productive beta chains. Each record represents a unique CDR3 protein, reported with the most common genes and DNA among its rows. The V and J calls shown here were made by TCRdb, not taken from the authors' results. Within this sample are approximately 98,000 distinct CDR3 sequences, with 65% to 70% of them counted one time only. Of the sample, 65% falls within the top ten clones.

The TCR originated in a human donor with aplastic anemia. Recombination linked TRBV6-5 to TRBJ2-7; 11 bases in the junction line up with TRBD1. Sequenced input: sorted CD4+, CD8+, or CD8+CD57+ T cells (not recorded which) from PBMCs. DNA sequence: TGTGCCAGCAGTTACACAGGACAGGGGGCGGTGTACGAGCAGTACTTC. It is translated as CASSYTGQGAVYEQYF.